This T cell receptor (beta chain) originates from a study of Ad26.COV2.S vaccination and SARS-CoV-2 variants. Overall study context: Donor participated within the Ad26.COV2.S arm of the COV1001 trial. Intramuscular Ad26.COV2.S at 5x10^10 or 1x10^11 viral particles.

As for treatment: over 15 received Ad26.COV2.S at low or high dose, single or two shots; several received placebo; per-sample allocation not given. Collection of samples fell on day 63 after the first vaccine or placebo injection. This adult donor, from Boston, was 18-55 years old. Germline CDR1 reads KGHSH; CDR2 reads LQKENI. This CDR3 has 14 amino acids. The V end was cut by 3 bases, the J end by 6 bases, with 15 bases between. Study-level results: Vaccine recipients had higher spike-specific TCR breadth than placebo recipients.

This clone was seen only once. Antigen: not known. The assay was immunoSEQ multiplex PCR, and TCRdb's table has in-frame clones only and misses some. The sample records 300,000 to 400,000 clones, roughly 90% being singletons. This TCR derives from a person aged 18-65 years who received the Ad26.COV2.S COVID-19 vaccine or a placebo. The chain links TRBV18 to TRBJ2-7; D not certain. The sample consisted of peripheral blood, taken in a trial of Ad26.COV2.S vaccine versus placebo. The CDR3 is CASSPTTGSPEQYV. DNA for the CDR3: TGTGCCAGCTCACCCACCACCGGGTCTCCCGAGCAGTACGTC.